These T cell receptor beta chains were read from a single sample in a study of T cell repertoires in cytomegalovirus infection. TCRdb reprocessed the reads via MiXCR and lists one record per CDR3 protein. The sample shows hundreds of thousands of distinct CDR3 sequences, 15% to 20% of them seen only once. The sample was PBMCs. The origin of the receptors is a human donor in good health (CMV status not recorded). Some clones in this sample may be carry-over from other donors' samples. The CDR3 runs from the conserved cysteine through the conserved F or W. D genes are given only for firm matches. Expanded clones get a size class; other rows say once, few or many, or leave the size out.

V	size	D	J	CDR3	DNA
TRBV7-6	many	TRBD2	TRBJ2-1	CASSSTSGSSNEQFF	TGTGCCAGCAGCTCGACTAGCGGGTCGTCCAATGAGCAGTTCTTC
TRBV20-1	.	.	TRBJ2-3	CSASHRSTDTQYF	TGCAGTGCTAGTCACAGAAGCACAGATACGCAGTATTTT
TRBV12-3/TRBV12-4	.	.	TRBJ1-4	CASSLWGVNEKLFF	TGTGCCAGCAGTTTATGGGGGGTGAATGAAAAACTGTTTTTT
TRBV12-3/TRBV12-4	.	.	TRBJ1-6	CASSYNRENSPLHF	TGTGCCAGCAGCTATAACAGGGAGAATTCACCCCTCCACTTT
TRBV28	few	.	TRBJ1-1	CASSSLTYYTEAFF	TGTGCCAGCAGTTCACTAACGTATTACACTGAAGCTTTCTTT
TRBV12-3/TRBV12-4	few	TRBD1	TRBJ2-7	CASERTGSYEQYF	TGTGCCAGCGAGAGGACAGGGAGCTACGAGCAGTACTTC
TRBV5-5	few	.	TRBJ2-6	CASSPRTGSGANVLTF	TGTGCCAGCAGCCCACGCACAGGGTCCGGGGCCAACGTCCTGACTTTC
TRBV12-3/TRBV12-4	.	.	TRBJ1-1	CASRLARGMGTEAFF	TGTGCCAGCAGGCTGGCCCGGGGGATGGGCACTGAAGCTTTCTTT
TRBV20-1	.	.	TRBJ1-2	CSARDTGSGTYGYTF	TGCAGTGCTAGAGATACGGGCTCAGGCACGTATGGCTACACCTTC
TRBV20-1	few	TRBD1	TRBJ1-6	CSARGSRDRLNSPLHF	TGCAGTGCTAGAGGCAGCCGGGACAGGCTTAATTCACCCCTCCACTTT
TRBV27	.	.	TRBJ1-6	CASRGPDSYNSPLHF	TGTGCCAGCAGGGGGCCCGACTCCTATAATTCACCCCTCCACTTT
TRBV6-5	.	.	TRBJ1-1	CASSYSDRLLAFF	TGTGCCAGCAGTTACTCGGACCGATTGTTAGCTTTCTTT
TRBV20-1	few	.	TRBJ1-2	CSASGQSTF	TGCAGTGCTTCTGGACAGAGCACCTTC
TRBV7-4	.	TRBD1	TRBJ1-2	CASSSGQPYGYTF	TGTGCCAGCAGCTCGGGACAGCCCTATGGCTACACCTTC
TRBV5-6	many	.	TRBJ1-1	CASSLAGKTEAFF	TGTGCCAGCAGCTTGGCAGGGAAGACTGAAGCTTTCTTT